This is a list of T cell receptor beta chains from one sample in a study of T cells of healthy individuals. TCRdb passed the 5' RACE reads through MiXCR, listing each CDR3 protein once. The table records some 82,000 distinct CDR3 sequences, roughly 5% of them present only once. The receptors shown here come from a female donor in good health. Each CDR3 is given with its conserved first and last residue. The D gene is left open where the match is weak. Only part of the rows carry a size: once, few, many, or a class if the clone is expanded.

many	TRBV7-9	NA	TRBJ2-2	TGTGCCAGCAGCTCCAGCCCGGGACATCCCGACGGGGAGCTGTTTTTT	CASSSSPGHPDGELFF
few	TRBV15	NA	TRBJ2-7	TGTGCCACCAGCAGAGATCGTGGGGTAGGATCCTCCTACGAGCAGTACTTC	CATSRDRGVGSSYEQYF
many	TRBV4-1	TRBD2	TRBJ2-1	TGCGCCAGCAGTCCCCCGGCGGGAGGCCCCGCTCGCGAGCAGTTCTTC	CASSPPAGGPAREQFF
many	TRBV7-9	TRBD2	TRBJ2-7	TGTGCCAGCAGCTTATCGGGAGGCGCAAGTAGGTACTTC	CASSLSGGASRYF
many	TRBV11-2	NA	TRBJ2-3	TGTGCCAGCAGCTTAGAAAGGGGTACAGATACGCAGTATTTT	CASSLERGTDTQYF
many	TRBV3-1	TRBD2	TRBJ2-2	TGTGCCAGCAGCCCTCTTAGCTGGGAGGGAGCGGGGACCGGGGAGCTGTTTTTT	CASSPLSWEGAGTGELFF
many	TRBV6-6	NA	TRBJ1-2	TGTGCCAGCAGTTTTCCCCAATTGGGTGGCTACACCTTC	CASSFPQLGGYTF
few	TRBV14	NA	TRBJ1-4	TGTGCCAGCAGCCAAGTAACAACTAATGAAAAACTGTTTTTT	CASSQVTTNEKLFF
many	TRBV29-1	TRBD1	TRBJ2-3	TGCAGCGTAGGACAGGTCAACACAGATACGCAGTATTTT	CSVGQVNTDTQYF
many	TRBV30	NA	TRBJ1-2	TGTGCCTGGAGTGTACGGGGGCTTGTCCATGGCTACACCTTC	CAWSVRGLVHGYTF
many	TRBV20-1	NA	TRBJ2-2	TGCAGTGCTAGAGTAGAGCTTAACACCGGGGAGCTGTTTTTT	CSARVELNTGELFF
many	TRBV7-7	NA	TRBJ2-1	TGTGCTAGCAGCTTGGACACCTACAATGAGCAGTTCTTC	CASSLDTYNEQFF
NA	TRBV6-1	NA	TRBJ1-1	TGTGCCAGCAGTGAAAATGACCGGGACACCACTAGAGCTTTCTTT	CASSENDRDTTRAFF
many	TRBV3-1	NA	TRBJ2-7	TGTGCCAGCAGCCAGAGGAGGGTAGCCCACGAGCAGTACTTC	CASSQRRVAHEQYF
many	TRBV7-9	NA	TRBJ2-3	TGTGCCAGCAGCTTAGCGCCGATGGATACGCAGTATTTT	CASSLAPMDTQYF
many	TRBV20-1	TRBD1	TRBJ2-3	TGCAGTGCTAGCAGGCTAGGACAGGGGATTACAGATACGCAGTATTTT	CSASRLGQGITDTQYF
NA	TRBV5-6	NA	TRBJ2-3	TGTGCCAGCAGCCGATTAAGGGACACAGATACGCAGTATTTT	CASSRLRDTDTQYF
many	TRBV12-3/TRBV12-4	NA	TRBJ2-1	TGTGCCAGCAGTTTTCTCGGGAGCTCCTACAATGAGCAGTTCTTC	CASSFLGSSYNEQFF
few	TRBV6-2/TRBV6-3	TRBD1	TRBJ2-4	TGTGCCAGCAGTCCGGGACAGCCCCGTGATTGGAACATTCAGTACTTC	CASSPGQPRDWNIQYF
many	TRBV12-3/TRBV12-4	NA	TRBJ2-3	TGTGCCAGCAGTTTTACTAACCCCAACACAGATACGCAGTATTTT	CASSFTNPNTDTQYF
NA	TRBV29-1	TRBD2	TRBJ2-1	TGCAGCGTTGAAGGCGGACTAGCGGGAGGGTACAATGAGCAGTTCTTC	CSVEGGLAGGYNEQFF
many	TRBV6-2/TRBV6-3	NA	TRBJ1-2	TGTGCCACCATGTATCCGGGGAACTATGGCTACACCTTC	CATMYPGNYGYTF
many	TRBV6-5	NA	TRBJ1-2	TGTGCCAGCAGTCCCATGGTCCGGGATGGCTACACCTTC	CASSPMVRDGYTF
many	TRBV21-1	NA	TRBJ2-3	TGTGCCAGCCAATACACCCGGACAGGGGCCGCGAGGTTAACAGATACGCAGTATTTT	CASQYTRTGAARLTDTQYF
NA	TRBV5-5	NA	TRBJ1-1	TGTGCCAGCAGCTTGGGGTTCATCGCTGAAGCTTTCTTT	CASSLGFIAEAFF
many	TRBV29-1	NA	TRBJ1-1	TGCAGCGTTGAAATGGGACAGAACACTGAAGCTTTCTTT	CSVEMGQNTEAFF
NA	TRBV7-2	NA	TRBJ1-1	TGTGCCAGCAGGTTAGGAGGAGTCTACACTGAAGCTTTCTTT	CASRLGGVYTEAFF
many	TRBV7-6	NA	TRBJ2-1	TGTGCCAGCAGCTTAGCGGGAGTTGATGAGCAGTTCTTC	CASSLAGVDEQFF
NA	TRBV9	NA	TRBJ1-2	TGTGCCAGCAGCCGAGATGCTAACTATGGCTACACCTTC	CASSRDANYGYTF
many	TRBV20-1	TRBD1	TRBJ2-4	TGCAGTGCTAGGGTAGACAGGGGGGGGTCCAAAAACATTCAGTACTTC	CSARVDRGGSKNIQYF
NA	TRBV7-2	NA	TRBJ1-1	TGTGCCAGCAGCCCAGGACAGCCCCCGATGGACACTGAAGCTTTCTTT	CASSPGQPPMDTEAFF
many	TRBV10-3	TRBD1	TRBJ1-2	TGTGCCATCAGTGAGTCCCAGGGGGTAAACTATGGCTACACCTTC	CAISESQGVNYGYTF
NA	TRBV18	NA	TRBJ1-3	TGTGCCAGCTCACCTCCCTCACGGGGTCGATCTGGAAACACCATATATTTT	CASSPPSRGRSGNTIYF
few	TRBV7-9	TRBD1	TRBJ1-5	TGTGCCAGCGGGACAGGGGTGGAGCCCCAGCATTTT	CASGTGVEPQHF
many	TRBV27	TRBD2	TRBJ2-2	TGTGCCAGCAGTTTATTGGGGACTAGGGGTCACGGGGAGCTGTTTTTT	CASSLLGTRGHGELFF
few	TRBV29-1	TRBD1	TRBJ1-4	TGCAGCGTCTGGGACAGGGTTGCAACTAATGAAAAACTGTTTTTT	CSVWDRVATNEKLFF
few	TRBV5-1	NA	TRBJ1-3	TGCGCCAGCAGCTTGGATTTGGGAAACACCATATATTTT	CASSLDLGNTIYF
few	TRBV7-9	TRBD1	TRBJ2-2	TGTGCCAGCAGCACCTACAGGGGCAAGAACACCGGGGAGCTGTTTTTT	CASSTYRGKNTGELFF
many	TRBV7-6	TRBD1	TRBJ1-3	TGTGCCAGCAGCTTAAGGCGGCAGGGGGCTGGAAACACCATATATTTT	CASSLRRQGAGNTIYF
many	TRBV5-1	NA	TRBJ1-1	TGCGCCAGCAAGTTTCTGGGGCCGAGTCGGAACACTGAAGCTTTCTTT	CASKFLGPSRNTEAFF
NA	TRBV29-1	TRBD1	TRBJ2-4	TGCAGCGTTGAAGAAGGGACAGGGGCCGGTTTCTGGGCCAAAAACATTCAGTACTTC	CSVEEGTGAGFWAKNIQYF
many	TRBV6-4	NA	TRBJ2-3	TGTGCCAGCAGTGACGGAGCTCGCACAGATACGCAGTATTTT	CASSDGARTDTQYF
few	TRBV7-2	NA	TRBJ1-2	TGTGCCAGCAGCTCCGAACGAGTACAGGGTCACACCTTC	CASSSERVQGHTF
many	TRBV7-9	TRBD2	TRBJ2-1	TGTGCCAGCAGCTCCCACCTATGGGTCAGCGGGAGAGATGAGCAGTTCTTC	CASSSHLWVSGRDEQFF
NA	TRBV7-2	NA	TRBJ1-5	TGTGCCAGCAGCTTAGGGGGAGACCGTAATCAGCCCCAGCATTTT	CASSLGGDRNQPQHF
many	TRBV28	NA	TRBJ1-5	TGTGCCAGCAGTTTCGTTGGCAGTTTGATTCAGCCCCAGCATTTT	CASSFVGSLIQPQHF
few	TRBV4-2	TRBD1	TRBJ1-1	TGTGCCAGCAGCCCGGACAGGGGAGAAGCTTTCTTT	CASSPDRGEAFF
few	TRBV10-3	NA	TRBJ1-3	TGTGCCATCAGTGAGGGCCGATCTGGCTCTGGAAACACCATATATTTT	CAISEGRSGSGNTIYF
many	TRBV14	NA	TRBJ2-3	TGTGCCAGCAGCCAAGGGGGTAACAGGGCCCCGGCAGATACGCAGTATTTT	CASSQGGNRAPADTQYF
many	TRBV2	NA	TRBJ2-1	TGTGCCAGCAGTGTGACTCGTAATGAGCAGTTCTTC	CASSVTRNEQFF
many	TRBV6-5	TRBD2	TRBJ2-7	TGTGCCAGCAGTTCGGGGGGTACGGACGAGCAGTACTTC	CASSSGGTDEQYF
many	TRBV11-2	TRBD1	TRBJ1-2	TGTGCCAGCAGCTACTTTGGACAGGGGTATGGCTACACCTTC	CASSYFGQGYGYTF
NA	TRBV7-9	TRBD1	TRBJ1-5	TGTGCCAGCAGCTTCCGGGACAGGGGTCAGCCCCAGCATTTT	CASSFRDRGQPQHF
many	TRBV5-6	TRBD2	TRBJ2-7	TGTGCCAGCAGCTGGATAGCGGGACTAGCCACCGACGAGCAGTACTTC	CASSWIAGLATDEQYF
many	TRBV13	NA	TRBJ2-6	TGTGCCAGTAAGGGGATCTCTGGGGCCAACGTCCTGACTTTC	CASKGISGANVLTF
NA	TRBV28	NA	TRBJ1-6	TGTGCCAGCAGTTTACTTGCAGGAAATTATAATTCACCCCTCCACTTT	CASSLLAGNYNSPLHF
many	TRBV20-1	NA	TRBJ2-7	TGCAGTGCACACCACGGGACTCCCTACGAGCAGTACTTC	CSAHHGTPYEQYF
many	TRBV7-9	NA	TRBJ1-1	TGTGCCAGCAGTTCCCCCGACGGGGGCGCGGAGTCCACTGAAGCTTTCTTT	CASSSPDGGAESTEAFF
many	TRBV9	NA	TRBJ2-7	TGTGCCAGCAGCGTAGGGACTGCCTACGAGCAGTACTTC	CASSVGTAYEQYF
many	TRBV5-1	NA	TRBJ2-7	TGCGCCAGCAGCTTGGAAGGCGGACATTACGAGCAGTACTTC	CASSLEGGHYEQYF